This T cell receptor (beta chain) comes out of a study of human T cells and chemical hapten exposure. V gave up 6 bases and J gave up 10 bases, with 16 bases separating them. Germline values: CDR1 MNHNY, CDR2 SVGAGI (reference sequence). There are 14 residues in the CDR3. TCRdb ran MiXCR on the RACE reads and lists one entry per CDR3 protein. The data show around 380,000 distinct CDR3 sequences, around 4.8% seen once. Described time point: patch test 1, 2 weeks after DPC sensitization. The treatment is: therapeutic diphenylcyclopropenone sensitization with weekly scalp DPC. This specimen was whole blood, taken in connection with sensitization to the hapten diphenylcyclopropenone (DPC). The chain combines TRBV6-6 with TRBJ1-6; possibly TRBD1 for D (5 bases). The receptor was isolated from a woman aged 45-65 years with alopecia areata. Some clones in this sample may be carry-over from other donors' samples. The CDR3 here is CASRRGDGPSPLHF. For the CDR3, the DNA is TGTGCCAGCAGGAGAGGGGATGGGCCCTCACCCCTCCACTTT.